What follows describes a single TCR beta chain. This sample is drawn from a study of T cell responses to AZD1222 COVID-19 vaccine. Germline trimming cut 7 bases from V and 5 bases from J; bases unmatched to any gene: 7. Looked up from germline, CDR1 is ENHRY and CDR2 is SYGVKD. The CDR3 runs to 14 residues. TCRdb's copy holds only in-frame clones and misses some; the assay was immunoSEQ multiplex PCR. The table records about 42,000 clones, 88% of them present only once. This specimen was peripheral blood, taken 28 days after the second AZD1222 dose. The rearrangement links TRBV10-3 to TRBJ2-7, with 11 bases identical to TRBD1. This receptor was taken from an adult who received the AZD1222 COVID-19 vaccine. For the CDR3, the DNA is TGTGCCATCAAGTCGGGACAGGGGGACCACGAGCAGTACTTC. As protein: CAIKSGQGDHEQYF.